The sequence of this T cell receptor (beta chain) was determined in a study of blood T cell repertoires in COVID-19. Study-wide context: Samples came from the United States, Italy and Spain, spanning acute and convalescent COVID-19. In each case, the material was cDNA or gDNA derived from T cells, B-cell-depleted T cells, or PBMCs.

CDR1 and CDR2 from the germline V gene are ENHRY and SYGVKD. The CDR3 covers 17 residues. V was shortened by 0 bases and J by 2 bases, with 13 bases between the two germline ends. Per the original data handling: Scientists estimated how many nucleated cells there were by amplifying reference gene primers. This table comes from immunoSEQ multiplex PCR, and its TCRdb copy is limited to in-frame clones, with some not included. The V and J calls and clone size come from that table; D and trimming were worked out from the DNA. Of under 250,000 clones detected, 84% appear once; the ten largest clones hold 9.7%.

The chain carries TRBV10-3 and TRBJ2-2; D gene uncertain. The receptor's source is a man aged 45-60 years with active or convalescent COVID-19. What was sequenced was peripheral blood. The CDR3 coding sequence is TGTGCCATCAGTGAGTCGGTCTACAGTACTAACACCGGGGAGCTGTTTTTT. Its translation: CAISESVYSTNTGELFF.